Each of the 26 T cell receptor beta chains below was sequenced from the same sample in a study of blood T cell repertoires in COVID-19. The assay was immunoSEQ multiplex PCR, and TCRdb's table has in-frame clones only and misses some. The sample shows 200,000 to 250,000 clones, 85% of them seen only once. Sequencing was performed on PBMCs or T cells enriched from blood (not recorded which). These receptors all come from a middle-aged man who had recovered from COVID-19.

The rearrangement uses TRBV5-4 and TRBJ2-2, with 7 bases fitting TRBD2. V shed 4 bases and J 3 bases; nucleotides not matched to a gene: 9. The length of the CDR3 is 16 residues. CDR1 is SGHNT, CDR2 YYREEE, per germline (reference sequence). The CDR3 DNA sequence: TGTGCCAGCAGCAGCGCGGGAGTAGATTACACCGGGGAGCTGTTTTTT. Translating gives CASSSAGVDYTGELFF.

The genes are TRBV28 and TRBJ2-5; the match to TRBD2 covers 8 bases. This CDR3 spans 14 amino acids. V was clipped by 7 bases and J by 6 bases; unmatched bases: 10. CDR1 is MDHEN and CDR2 is SYDVKM in the germline V gene. The CDR3 protein is CASTQSGSSKTQYF. The CDR3 region has the DNA TGTGCCAGCACCCAAAGCGGGAGTTCGAAGACCCAGTACTTC.

The chain is built from TRBV5-1 and TRBJ2-7, with TRBD1 as a possible D gene (6 bases). V lost 4 bases and J 1 base, leaving 15 bases between the germline ends. Looked up from germline, CDR1 is SGHRS and CDR2 is YFSETQ. The CDR3 runs to 15 residues. The CDR3 sequence: CASSLGQIISYEQYF. As DNA, the CDR3 is TGCGCCAGCAGCCTCGGACAGATAATTTCCTACGAGCAGTACTTC.

This rearrangement joins TRBV4-1 to TRBJ2-2; no clear D gene. The CDR3 runs 10 residues. CDR1 is MGHRA and CDR2 is YSYEKL in the germline V gene. The CDR3, as DNA: TGCGCAGTTGGGCCCGGGGAGCTGTTTTTT. It is translated as CAVGPGELFF.

This chain uses TRBV19 with TRBJ2-7; 9 bases align to TRBD2. This CDR3 is built from 15 residues. With V trimmed by 5 bases and J by 4 bases, 9 bases remained unmatched. Germline V gives CDR1 LNHDA, CDR2 SQIVND (reference sequence). CDR3 loop: CASSATLAGYYEQYF. The CDR3 DNA reads as TGTGCCAGTAGTGCGACTCTAGCGGGATATTACGAGCAGTACTTC.

V gene TRBV2 combines with J gene TRBJ1-5; D not certain. The V and J ends lost 7 bases and 2 bases respectively, with 12 bases between them. Looked up from germline, CDR1 is SNHLY and CDR2 is FYNNEI. The length of the CDR3 is 14 residues. DNA for the CDR3: TGTGCCAGCAATGACGGGAAAGGCAATCAGCCCCAGCATTTT. This sequence encodes CASNDGKGNQPQHF.

This chain connects TRBV5-4 to TRBJ2-3, with 9 nucleotides matching TRBD1. CDR1 and CDR2 from the germline V gene are SGHNT and YYREEE (reference sequence). The trim removed 0 bases at V and 4 bases at J, leaving 6 bases unmatched. CDR3 length: 16 residues. CDR3 amino acids: CASSLGGTGSSDTQYF. CDR3 coding DNA: TGTGCCAGCAGCTTGGGCGGGACAGGGTCGTCAGATACGCAGTATTTT.

The rearrangement joins TRBV10-1 to TRBJ2-5, with D possibly being TRBD2 (6 bases). CDR1 is WNHNN, CDR2 SYGVQD, per germline (reference sequence). Trimming stripped 5 bases from V and 0 bases from J, with 7 bases between. The length of the CDR3 is 13 residues. CDR3 sequence reads: CASSSSDQETQYF. CDR3 DNA: TGCGCCAGCAGTTCTAGCGACCAAGAGACCCAGTACTTC.

This chain uses TRBV7-8 with TRBJ2-3; 10 nucleotides agree with TRBD2. The CDR3 sequence is 15 residues long. The ends lost 3 bases at V and 3 bases at J; junction bases unmatched: 3. Looked up from germline, CDR1 is SGHVS and CDR2 is FQNEAQ. Written as DNA, the CDR3 is TGTGCCAGCAGCTTGACTAGCGGGCCAACAGATACGCAGTATTTT. Translating gives CASSLTSGPTDTQYF.

This sequence joins TRBV5-1 and TRBJ2-2; TRBD1 matches 7 bases. J gave up 2 bases and V 4 bases, and 8 bases lay outside the gene matches. The length of the CDR3 is 16 residues. From germline, CDR1 is SGHRS and CDR2 YFSETQ. The CDR3 bases are TGCGCCAGCAGCCATTCCGGGACAGCCAACACCGGGGAGCTGTTTTTT. It is translated as CASSHSGTANTGELFF.

The chain is built from TRBV5-1 and TRBJ1-6; the D is unclear. There are 14 residues in the CDR3. Germline assignment: CDR1 SGHRS and CDR2 YFSETQ. The V and J ends lost 0 bases and 7 bases respectively, with 8 bases between them. The CDR3 protein is CASSLAGGNSPLHF. The CDR3 DNA reads TGCGCCAGCAGCTTGGCAGGTGGGAATTCACCCCTCCACTTT. The entire variable domain, with the rest obtained from reference TRBV5-1 and TRBJ1-6, is as follows: KAGVTQTPRYLIKTRGQQVTLSCSPISGHRSVSWYQQTPGQGLQFLFEYFSETQRNKGNFPGRFSGRQFSNSRSEMNVSTLELGDSALYLCASSLAGGNSPLHFGNGTRLTVT.

The chain employs TRBV3-1 (or the pseudogene TRBV3-2) and TRBJ2-7, with D perhaps matching TRBD1 (6 bases). Deletions cut 3 bases from V and 6 bases from J, with 9 bases between. Germline CDR1 reads LGHDT; CDR2 reads YNNKEL (reference sequence). The CDR3 loop spans 12 amino acids. CDR3 bases: TGTGCCAGCAGCCACGGGACACCCGAGCAGTACTTC. Its protein is CASSHGTPEQYF.

Details on this clone: At one end, the junction sequence differs from germline, possibly due to a read error. The V gene is TRBV28, the J gene TRBJ2-2; 7 positions match TRBD1. Germline CDR1 is MDHEN and CDR2 is SYDVKM. The CDR3 runs 15 residues. DNA of the CDR3: TGTGCCAGCAGTCCTGGACAGGCGAAAACCGGGGAGCTGTTTTTT. Translated: CASSPGQAKTGELFF. Drawing the rest from reference TRBV28 and TRBJ2-2, the complete variable domain is DVKVTQSSRYLVKRTGEKVFLECVQDMDHENMFWYRQDPGLGLRLIYFSYDVKMKEKGDIPEGYSVSREKKERFSLILESASTNQTSMYLCASSPGQAKTGELFFGEGSRLTVL.

This chain connects TRBV19 to TRBJ1-4; unclear D gene. This CDR3 spans 18 amino acids. CDR1 is LNHDA, CDR2 SQIVND, per germline (reference sequence). Trimming removed 7 bases from V and 5 bases from J, with 26 bases in between. CDR3 bases: TGTGCCAGTACCTTAAGTGAAGTGCGTCGCACAGACAATGAAAAACTGTTTTTT. Its translation is CASTLSEVRRTDNEKLFF.

This rearrangement joins TRBV5-6 to TRBJ2-5; D is perhaps TRBD2 (5 bases). Germline V gene sequence: CDR1 SGHDT, CDR2 YYEEEE. The V end was cut by 4 bases, the J end by 9 bases, with 16 bases between. The CDR3 runs 13 residues. CDR3 in DNA: TGTGCCAGCAGCGAGCTGGATGCAGCGGCCCAGTACTTC. It is translated as CASSELDAAAQYF.

This clone was recorded once. The chain joins TRBV7-8 to TRBJ2-1, with 10 bases fitting TRBD2. Germline lookup yields CDR1 SGHVS and CDR2 FQNEAQ. V dropped 5 bases and J dropped 7; count of bases not matched to a gene: 5. This CDR3 has 14 residues. The chain's CDR3 is CASSPIAGGNEQFF. CDR3 nucleotide sequence: TGTGCCAGCAGCCCTATAGCGGGAGGTAATGAGCAGTTCTTC.

This chain uses TRBV28 with TRBJ2-1, with D unresolved. The V gene lost 3 bases and the J gene lost 9 bases, with 15 bases spanning the gap. The CDR3 sequence is 14 residues long. Germline CDR1 MDHEN, CDR2 SYDVKM. CDR3 DNA: TGTGCCAGCAGTTTTGAATCTGTGCGGCCTGAGCAGTTCTTC. Its protein product is CASSFESVRPEQFF.

The genes are TRBV6-5 and TRBJ1-3; weak D call: TRBD1 (6 bases). Deletions cut 8 bases from V and 2 bases from J, with 7 bases between. Germline V lookup: CDR1 MNHEY, CDR2 SVGAGI. CDR3 length: 12 amino acids. CDR3 sequence: CASYRAGNTIYF. The CDR3 DNA reads TGTGCCAGCTACAGGGCTGGAAACACCATATATTTT.

The chain uses TRBV24-1 and TRBJ2-7, with TRBD2 matching 9 bases. V dropped 4 bases and J dropped 2; count of bases not matched to a gene: 2. Germline V CDR1 and CDR2: KGHDR, SFDVKD. This CDR3 is built from 14 residues. The CDR3 region is CATSEAGGTYEQYF. The CDR3 nucleotides are TGTGCCACCAGTGAAGCGGGGGGCACCTACGAGCAGTACTTC.

This clone was picked up one time. The chain recombines TRBV29-1 with TRBJ2-1, with TRBD2 identical over 15 bases. The V segment lost 1 base and the J segment 6 bases; nucleotides outside the gene matches: 4. From germline, CDR1 is SQVTM and CDR2 ANQGSEA. CDR3 length: 16 residues. The CDR3 nucleotides are TGCAGCGTTGAAGGGACTAGCGGGAGGGCATCCAATGAGCAGTTCTTC. It yields the protein CSVEGTSGRASNEQFF.

This clone was seen a few times. As DNA, the CDR3 is TGTGCCAGCAGCTTATCACAGGGGTTCACTGAAGCTTTCTTT. Translated, it gives CASSLSQGFTEAFF. The chain has TRBV7-6 and TRBJ1-1, with 7 bases matching TRBD1. CDR3 size: 14 residues. J was trimmed by 4 bases and V by 2 bases; bases with no gene match: 4. Germline V lookup: CDR1 SGHVS, CDR2 FNYEAQ.

Written as DNA, the CDR3 is TGTGCCAGCAGCTTAGGGACGAGGTATGGCTACACCTTC. It translates to CASSLGTRYGYTF. The chain combines TRBV13 with TRBJ1-2, with no clear D. CDR1 PRHDT and CDR2 FYEKMQ come from the germline V gene (reference sequence). The CDR3 sequence is 13 residues long. The germline V and J ends were trimmed by 0 bases and 5 bases, with 7 bases remaining between them.

This rearrangement joins TRBV2 to TRBJ1-4, with D possibly being TRBD1 (6 bases). The length of the CDR3 is 15 residues. Between the trimmed V and J ends, which lost 11 bases and 0 bases, there was a span of 16 bases. CDR1 is SNHLY, CDR2 FYNNEI, per germline. The CDR3 DNA reads as TGTGCCGGGTACATGGGGACAACAACTAATGAAAAACTGTTTTTT. Encoded protein: CAGYMGTTTNEKLFF. Full variable domain (remainder filled in from reference TRBV2 and TRBJ1-4): EPEVTQTPSHQVTQMGQEVILRCVPISNHLYFYWYRQILGQKVEFLVSFYNNEISEKSEIFDDQFSVERPDGSNFTLKIRSTKLEDSAMYFCAGYMGTTTNEKLFFGSGTQLSVL.

V usage is TRBV7-3 and J usage is TRBJ1-5; D is unclear. V was shortened by 2 bases and J by 0 bases, with 8 bases between the two germline ends. The CDR3 extends over 15 amino acids. Germline V lookup: CDR1 SGHTA, CDR2 FQGTGA. CDR3 in amino acids: CASSLYQDSNQPQHF. For the CDR3, the DNA is TGTGCCAGCAGCTTATACCAGGATAGCAATCAGCCCCAGCATTTT.

This rearrangement joins TRBV28 to TRBJ1-2; 9 bases agree with TRBD1. V trimming: 1 base; J trimming: 4 bases; junction bases outside the gene matches: 4. Germline lookup yields CDR1 MDHEN and CDR2 SYDVKM. This CDR3 contains 15 residues. For the CDR3, the DNA is TGTGCCAGCAGTTTATTAGGACAGGGGTCCTATGGCTACACCTTC. It translates to CASSLLGQGSYGYTF.

This chain connects TRBV28 to TRBJ2-7; 7 positions agree with TRBD2. Unmatched junction bases numbered 11, after V lost 6 bases and J lost 0 bases. The CDR3 loop spans 16 amino acids. Germline loops: CDR1 MDHEN, CDR2 SYDVKM. In DNA, the CDR3 is TGTGCCAGCAGCCCGGGGGGTAGAGGTCGCTCCTACGAGCAGTACTTC. It specifies CASSPGGRGRSYEQYF.